This T cell receptor (beta chain) came from a study of OX40 agonist ivuxolimab in advanced cancers. Whole-study context: Melanoma, hepatocellular carcinoma, head and neck or renal cell cancer occurred in dose-escalation patients. Study results and caveats: CD8+ T cells were the subset that, on average, had more expanded clones than CD4+. Both CD4+ and CD8+ T cell populations in blood had undergone clonal expansion by week 6 at 0.1 to 3.0 mg/kg. Relatively little clonal expansion, among the lowest observed, appeared in partial responders at 0.1-3.0 mg/kg.

The protocol was immunoSEQ multiplex PCR, while the TCRdb copy is restricted to in-frame clones and leaves out a portion. The top ten clones hold about 18% of a sample with over 35,000 clones, around two thirds of them seen once. Germline-derived CDR1 and CDR2 are KGHSH and LQKENI. V was clipped by 3 bases and J by 0 bases, with 18 bases between them. CDR3 length: 17 residues. In regard to this clone: No antigen is known for it.

This TCR was recovered from an adult with an advanced solid tumor such as melanoma, head and neck, liver or kidney cancer. This material consisted of CD4+ or CD8+ T cells sorted from blood, taken in a trial of the OX40 agonist ivuxolimab. This chain uses TRBV18 with TRBJ2-7; no definite D call. CDR3 residues: CASSPAHKGPPSYEQYF. CDR3 coding DNA: TGTGCCAGCTCACCGGCACACAAGGGCCCCCCCTCCTACGAGCAGTACTTC.